Sequencing of this T cell receptor (beta chain) was carried out in a study of T cell changes during pregnancy in multiple sclerosis (dated 2019 in TCRdb). In terms of the full investigation: Changes in the T cell repertoire over the course of pregnancy were examined in this study in women with multiple sclerosis.

The CDR3 goes from the cysteine to the phenylalanine over 15 residues. Just the 45-base CDR3 DNA is kept, in frame starting at base 1. Trimming removed 2 bases from V and 4 bases from J; the gene matches leave 2 bases unexplained. As encoded in the germline V gene, CDR1 is SGDLS while CDR2 is YYNGEE. Library preparation was by the immunoSEQ multiplex PCR assay. Not all clones reach the TCRdb copy of this immuneACCESS table, which keeps in-frame sequences only. Checked studies attribute under half of the gap to unresolved V genes and leave the rest unexplained. For this sample there are more than 80,000 clones; 90% to 95% appear just once. The ten largest clones add up to roughly 1.2% of the sample. Points on this clone: Its binding antigen is unknown. Nothing much larger sits one base from this clone, and base qualities are not available.

The clonotype was recovered from a female donor with multiple sclerosis, enrolled in a pregnancy study. Recombination joined TRBV9 with TRBJ2-7; 14 of the junction bases match TRBD2. Material: peripheral blood, obtained in the second trimester of pregnancy. The nucleotide sequence reads TGTGCCAGCAGCGTTGGACTAGCGGGAGGTTACGAGCAGTACTTC. It encodes CASSVGLAGGYEQYF.